Each of the 32 T cell receptor beta chains below was sequenced from the same sample in a study of OX40 agonist ivuxolimab in advanced cancers. Only in-frame clones appear in the TCRdb table, and some are missing; sequencing was by immunoSEQ multiplex PCR. The table lists about 20,000 clones, approximately 78% of them singletons. Specimen: CD4+ or CD8+ T cells sorted from blood, collected in a trial of the OX40 agonist ivuxolimab. The receptors originated from an adult with an advanced solid tumor such as melanoma, head and neck, liver or kidney cancer.

This clone was recorded a few times. V is TRBV5-1 and J is TRBJ2-6; D ambiguous. The V gene's germline CDR1 is SGHRS and CDR2 YFSETQ. V lost 4 bases, J lost 10 bases, and 18 bases lay in between. The length of the CDR3 is 15 residues. The CDR3 bases are TGCGCCAGCAGCAGGGATGGAACAAACACAAACGTCCTGACTTTC. This sequence encodes CASSRDGTNTNVLTF.

The chain carries TRBV5-1 and TRBJ2-7; 13 nucleotides agree with TRBD2. CDR3 length: 16 amino acids. The germline gives CDR1 SGHRS, CDR2 YFSETQ. The junction had 9 bases not matched to a gene; V was cut back by 7 bases and J by 2 bases. CDR3: CASGGTSGTTAYEQYF. The CDR3 DNA sequence: TGCGCCAGCGGGGGGACTAGCGGGACTACTGCCTACGAGCAGTACTTC.

This clone was seen more than once but under ten times. The genes are TRBV5-6 and TRBJ2-6; no reliable D call. The CDR3 loop spans 10 amino acids. Germline assignment: CDR1 SGHDT and CDR2 YYEEEE. Trimming shortened V by 1 base and J by 10 bases, and 0 bases separated the two germline ends. The CDR3 DNA follows: TGTGCCAGCAGCTTGAACGTCCTGACTTTC. This encodes CASSLNVLTF. Full variable domain (rest looked up from reference TRBV5-6 and TRBJ2-6): DAGVTQSPTHLIKTRGQQVTLRCSPKSGHDTVSWYQQALGQGPQFIFQYYEEEERQRGNFPDRFSGHQFPNYSSELNVNALLLGDSALYLCASSLNVLTFGAGSRLTVL.

This clone was counted a few times. The rearrangement uses TRBV29-1 and TRBJ2-5; maybe TRBD1 (6 bases). V dropped 0 bases and J dropped 2 bases, with 13 bases sitting between them. The germline gives CDR1 SQVTM, CDR2 ANQGSEA. CDR3 length equals 15 residues. The DNA of the CDR3 is TGCAGCGTTGAAGAGGGGGCAGGCCGACAAGAGACCCAGTACTTC. Amino acid sequence: CSVEEGAGRQETQYF.

The genes are TRBV19 and TRBJ2-5; 7 bases are a match to TRBD2. The J call may be wrong; the DNA end is better matched by TRBJ2-7. The CDR3 consists of 15 residues. The germline CDR1 and CDR2 sequences are LNHDA and SQIVND (reference sequence). The CDR3 here is CASSIRSGGSYEQYF. The CDR3 DNA reads as TGTGCCAGTAGTATAAGATCGGGGGGATCCTACGAGCAGTACTTC.

The CDR3 is CASSPTDSPLHF. CDR3 DNA sequence: TGTGCCAGCAGTCCCACGGATTCACCCCTCCACTTT. This sequence joins TRBV27 and TRBJ1-6; no reliable D call. Germline V lookup: CDR1 MNHEY, CDR2 SMNVEV (reference sequence). V lost 5 bases, J lost 8 bases, and 7 bases lay in between. The CDR3 consists of 12 residues.

This clone was counted between two and nine times. The V call is TRBV6-1, the J call TRBJ2-7; 9 bases map to TRBD2. V gave up 4 bases and J gave up 0 bases; unmatched junction bases: 4. This CDR3 spans 15 amino acids. Looked up from germline, CDR1 is MNHNS and CDR2 is SASEGT. Written as DNA, the CDR3 is TGTGCCAGCAGTGGGGGCGGGAGGGCCTCCTACGAGCAGTACTTC. This encodes CASSGGGRASYEQYF.

The chain couples TRBV7-9 to TRBJ1-1; D not resolved. Germline CDR1 is SEHNR and CDR2 is FQNEAQ (reference sequence). V dropped 5 bases and J dropped 2 bases, with 12 bases sitting between them. This CDR3 region has 14 residues. The CDR3 nucleotides are TGTGCCAGCAGCCTTGACGGCACCAACACTGAAGCTTTCTTT. Its translation is CASSLDGTNTEAFF.

V is TRBV7-6 and J is TRBJ2-1; D ambiguous. The CDR3 runs to 14 residues. Germline V CDR1 and CDR2: SGHVS, FNYEAQ. V gave up 5 bases and J gave up 7 bases, with 15 bases separating them. The CDR3 here is CASSVPAVGNEQFF. Here the CDR3 DNA reads TGTGCCAGCAGCGTTCCCGCGGTGGGGAATGAGCAGTTCTTC. The full variable domain, with the rest looked up from reference TRBV7-6 and TRBJ2-1, is GAGVSQSPRYKVTKRGQDVALRCDPISGHVSLYWYRQALGQGPEFLTYFNYEAQQDKSGLPNDRFSAERPEGSISTLTIQRTEQRDSAMYRCASSVPAVGNEQFFGPGTRLTVL.

In this sample, this clone turned up a few times. The chain links TRBV14 to TRBJ2-1, with unresolved D. Trimming left V 1 base short and J 4 bases short, with 5 bases between. Germline V gene sequence: CDR1 SGHDN, CDR2 FVKESK. The CDR3 covers 13 residues. CDR3 nucleotides: TGTGCCAGCAGCCAAGGTCGGTACAATGAGCAGTTCTTC. Translating gives CASSQGRYNEQFF.

The table lists this clone with a count of one. The rearrangement links TRBV7-2 to TRBJ1-6; no clear D gene. The germline V gene encodes CDR1 SGHTA and CDR2 FQGNSA. The CDR3 runs to 15 residues. V gave up 0 bases and J gave up 10 bases, with 13 bases separating them. The CDR3 bases are TGTGCCAGCAGCTTAGCGCGAGGCCCAACGTCACCCCTCCACTTT. This sequence encodes CASSLARGPTSPLHF.

This rearrangement joins TRBV6-4 to TRBJ2-1; a weak D match, TRBD2 (6 bases). The CDR3 contains 13 residues. The V end was cut by 3 bases, the J end by 6 bases, with 9 bases between. Germline V gene data show CDR1 as MRHNA and CDR2 as SNTAGT. The CDR3 coding sequence is TGTGCCAGCAGTGAAAGGGACTCCAATGAGCAGTTCTTC. Translation gives CASSERDSNEQFF.

This sequence joins TRBV4-3 and TRBJ2-4; 8 nucleotides match TRBD2. The junction had 21 bases not matched to a gene; V was cut back by 0 bases and J by 8 bases. The CDR3 has 20 amino acids. Germline CDR1 is LGHNA and CDR2 is YSLEER. The CDR3 region has the DNA TGCGCCAGCAGCCAAGATAGGAGAGTCGGGGGGGCCCCCAACGGGGACATTCAGTACTTC. Residues: CASSQDRRVGGAPNGDIQYF.

V usage is TRBV7-2 and J usage is TRBJ1-5; 11 bases fit TRBD1. V trimming: 6 bases; J trimming: 0 bases; junction bases outside the gene matches: 7. Per germline, CDR1 SGHTA and CDR2 FQGNSA. There are 17 residues in the CDR3. DNA for the CDR3: TGTGCCAGCAGTTCCGGGACAGGGGGTTATAGCAATCAGCCCCAGCATTTT. This gives the protein CASSSGTGGYSNQPQHF. Supplemented by reference TRBV7-2 and TRBJ1-5, the full variable domain reads GAGVSQSPSNKVTEKGKDVELRCDPISGHTALYWYRQSLGQGLEFLIYFQGNSAPDKSGLPSDRFSAERTGGSVSTLTIQRTQQEDSAVYLCASSSGTGGYSNQPQHFGDGTRLSIL.

J is TRBJ2-5 and V is TRBV7-6, with D unresolved. V was trimmed by 1 base and J by 1 base, leaving 7 bases between them. Germline V gene sequence: CDR1 SGHVS, CDR2 FNYEAQ. The CDR3 contains 14 residues. CDR3 in amino acids: CASSLVWPQETQYF. The CDR3 DNA reads TGTGCCAGCAGCTTAGTTTGGCCCCAAGAGACCCAGTACTTC. The entire variable domain, with the rest obtained from reference TRBV7-6 and TRBJ2-5, is as follows: GAGVSQSPRYKVTKRGQDVALRCDPISGHVSLYWYRQALGQGPEFLTYFNYEAQQDKSGLPNDRFSAERPEGSISTLTIQRTEQRDSAMYRCASSLVWPQETQYFGPGTRLLVL.

The chain recombines TRBV5-8 with TRBJ2-3; D gene unclear. Looked up from germline, CDR1 is SGHTS and CDR2 is YDEGEE. With 4 bases removed from V and 1 base from J, the gap between germline ends came to 13 bases. The CDR3 sequence is 15 residues long. CDR3 residues: CASSVRRTGTDTQYF. The DNA of the CDR3 is TGTGCCAGCAGCGTGCGACGGACGGGCACAGATACGCAGTATTTT.

V and J are TRBV6-5 and TRBJ1-1; D gene uncertain. With 4 bases removed from V and 1 base from J, the gap between germline ends came to 10 bases. This CDR3 spans 14 amino acids. Germline CDR1 is MNHEY and CDR2 is SVGAGI. This chain's CDR3 is CASSSHTPNTEAFF. CDR3 in DNA: TGTGCCAGCAGTTCCCATACACCGAACACTGAAGCTTTCTTT.

The chain couples TRBV28 to TRBJ2-7; D may match TRBD1 or TRBD2 (5 bases each). Trimming took off 5 bases at V and 7 bases at J, with 18 bases between the two ends. The CDR3 covers 14 residues. Germline CDR1 and CDR2: MDHEN and SYDVKM. CDR3 nucleotide sequence: TGTGCCAGCAGTCCTAGTGGGGACGCGCGGGAGCAGTACTTC. Translation gives CASSPSGDAREQYF.

In its sample, this clone was seen a few times. This chain links TRBV7-2 with TRBJ2-1; perhaps TRBD2 as D (5 bases). The germline V gene encodes CDR1 SGHTA and CDR2 FQGNSA. Between the trimmed V and J ends, which lost 5 bases and 4 bases, there was a span of 9 bases. The CDR3 runs to 13 residues. The CDR3: CASSLWEYNEQFF. CDR3 bases: TGTGCCAGCAGCCTGTGGGAGTACAATGAGCAGTTCTTC.

This clone was observed a handful of times. V usage is TRBV30 and J usage is TRBJ2-1; D might be TRBD1 (6 bases). The CDR3 covers 15 residues. V shed 4 bases and J shed 4 bases, with 17 bases lying between them. The germline gives CDR1 GTSNPN, CDR2 SVGIG (reference sequence). The CDR3 is CAWTGFRGSYNEQFF. In DNA form, the CDR3 reads TGTGCCTGGACGGGGTTTAGGGGGAGTTACAATGAGCAGTTCTTC. The full variable domain, completed using reference TRBV30 and TRBJ2-1, is SQTIHQWPATLVQPVGSPLSLECTVEGTSNPNLYWYRQAAGRGLQLLFYSVGIGQISSEVPQNLSASRPQDRQFILSSKKLLLSDSGFYLCAWTGFRGSYNEQFFGPGTRLTVL.

The table lists this clone with a count of one. This rearrangement joins TRBV6-1 to TRBJ2-7; D is possibly TRBD2 (5 bases). The CDR3 loop spans 14 amino acids. Germline lookup yields CDR1 MNHNS and CDR2 SASEGT. V lost 2 bases and J lost 3, with 11 bases in between. CDR3 amino acids: CASSEITGYYEQYF. CDR3 in DNA: TGTGCCAGCAGTGAAATAACGGGGTACTACGAGCAGTACTTC.

The rearrangement links TRBV14 to TRBJ2-1, with 8 bases that match TRBD1. CDR1 and CDR2 (germline): SGHDN, FVKESK. V shed 2 bases, J shed 5 bases, and the junction held 11 bases outside the gene matches. The CDR3 extends over 17 amino acids. In DNA form, the CDR3 reads TGTGCCAGCAGCCAATCGGGAACAGGGGGATGGAACAATGAGCAGTTCTTC. It yields the protein CASSQSGTGGWNNEQFF.

This clone has more than one count but fewer than ten. The rearrangement joins TRBV5-1 to TRBJ2-5, with D perhaps matching TRBD2 (6 bases). This CDR3 region has 16 residues. Trimming stripped 1 base from V and 3 bases from J, with 16 bases between. CDR1 SGHRS and CDR2 YFSETQ come from the germline V gene. This CDR3 reads CASSLLGRGQKETQYF. The CDR3 region has the DNA TGCGCCAGCAGCTTGTTGGGGCGGGGCCAAAAAGAGACCCAGTACTTC.

The chain couples TRBV5-1 to TRBJ1-4; no firm D call. Germline V lookup: CDR1 SGHRS, CDR2 YFSETQ. Trimming shortened V by 4 bases and J by 8 bases, and 21 bases separated the two germline ends. The CDR3 loop spans 16 amino acids. The CDR3 DNA reads TGCGCCAGCAGCCCAACCGCCCAACTTGCGAGGGAAAAACTGTTTTTT. Translation: CASSPTAQLAREKLFF.

The rearrangement uses TRBV7-3 and TRBJ2-1; TRBD2 aligns across 9 bases. Germline V gives CDR1 SGHTA, CDR2 FQGTGA. V trimming: 1 base; J trimming: 2 bases; junction bases outside the gene matches: 3. This CDR3 is built from 16 residues. The CDR3 bases are TGTGCCAGCAGCTTAATTGGCGGGAGGGCCTACAATGAGCAGTTCTTC. It translates to CASSLIGGRAYNEQFF.

This clone was seen only a few times. This rearrangement joins TRBV5-1 to TRBJ2-3; 10 nucleotides match TRBD2. This CDR3 spans 15 amino acids. The V gene end was trimmed by 1 base and the J gene end by 1 base; junction bases not matched to a gene: 0. Germline V CDR1 and CDR2: SGHRS, YFSETQ. The CDR3: CASSLTSGGTDTQYF. CDR3 coding DNA: TGCGCCAGCAGCTTGACTAGCGGGGGCACAGATACGCAGTATTTT.

The chain has TRBV9 and TRBJ2-2; TRBD1 might be the D (5 bases). Germline V lookup: CDR1 SGDLS, CDR2 YYNGEE. V shed 0 bases and J shed 4 bases, with 16 bases lying between them. This CDR3 is built from 17 residues. The CDR3 sequence: CASSVAGAFFSTGELFF. CDR3 nucleotides: TGTGCCAGCAGCGTAGCTGGGGCTTTCTTCAGCACCGGGGAGCTGTTTTTT. Drawing the rest from reference TRBV9 and TRBJ2-2, the complete variable domain is DSGVTQTPKHLITATGQRVTLRCSPRSGDLSVYWYQQSLDQGLQFLIQYYNGEERAKGNILERFSAQQFPDLHSELNLSSLELGDSALYFCASSVAGAFFSTGELFFGEGSRLTVL.

The chain combines TRBV7-9 with TRBJ2-2; the match to TRBD1 covers 8 bases. V lost 8 bases, J lost 3 bases, and 5 bases stayed unmatched. The CDR3 length is 14 residues. Germline loops: CDR1 SEHNR, CDR2 FQNEAQ (reference sequence). This chain's CDR3 is CASQGTGDTGELFF. CDR3 in DNA: TGTGCCAGCCAAGGGACAGGAGACACCGGGGAGCTGTTTTTT.

The chain carries TRBV5-1 and TRBJ1-1; D perhaps matches TRBD1 (6 bases). Trimming took off 4 bases at V and 10 bases at J, with 17 bases between the two ends. Germline V lookup: CDR1 SGHRS, CDR2 YFSETQ. The CDR3 is 13 amino acids. Here the CDR3 DNA reads TGCGCCAGCAGCGTAGGACAAACCAGGGGAGCTTTCTTT. Encoded protein: CASSVGQTRGAFF.

This clone was seen only a few times. This chain joins TRBV11-3 and TRBJ1-2; the D is unclear. This CDR3 region has 14 residues. V was cut by 2 bases and J by 4 bases, with 11 bases left in between. CDR1 and CDR2 (germline): SGHNT, YENEEA. Here the CDR3 reads CASSLRDWPYGYTF. CDR3 DNA: TGTGCCAGCAGCTTACGGGATTGGCCCTATGGCTACACCTTC.

This chain connects TRBV7-2 to TRBJ2-5; D might be TRBD1 (6 bases). CDR1 is SGHTA, CDR2 FQGNSA, per germline. The CDR3 runs 18 residues. Trimming removed 5 bases from V and 2 bases from J, with 24 bases in between. The CDR3 sequence: CASSPSPAGQGSQETQYF. CDR3 in DNA: TGTGCCAGCAGCCCTAGTCCTGCGGGCCAGGGGAGTCAAGAGACCCAGTACTTC.

The chain carries TRBV28 and TRBJ2-1, with 9 bases identical to TRBD1. Germline V gene sequence: CDR1 MDHEN, CDR2 SYDVKM. This CDR3 is built from 13 residues. V gave up 5 bases and J gave up 10 bases; unmatched junction bases: 6. The CDR3 DNA sequence: TGTGCCAGCAGTCTACAGGGGGCAGGAGAGCAGTTCTTC. Amino acid sequence: CASSLQGAGEQFF.